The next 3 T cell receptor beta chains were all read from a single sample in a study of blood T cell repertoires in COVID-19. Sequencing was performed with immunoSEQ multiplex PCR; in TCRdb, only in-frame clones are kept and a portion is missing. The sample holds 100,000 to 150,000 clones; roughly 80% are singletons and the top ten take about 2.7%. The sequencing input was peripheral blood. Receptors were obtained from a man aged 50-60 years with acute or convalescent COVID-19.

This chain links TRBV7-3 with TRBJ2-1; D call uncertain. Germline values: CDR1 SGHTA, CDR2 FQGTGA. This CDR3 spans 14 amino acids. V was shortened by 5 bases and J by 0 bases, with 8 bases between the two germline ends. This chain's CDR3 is CASSPVSSYNEQFF. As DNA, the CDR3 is TGTGCCAGCAGCCCCGTTAGCTCCTACAATGAGCAGTTCTTC. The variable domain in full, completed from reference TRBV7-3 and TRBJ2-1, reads GAGVSQTPSNKVTEKGKYVELRCDPISGHTALYWYRQSLGQGPEFLIYFQGTGAADDSGLPNDRFFAVRPEGSVSTLKIQRTERGDSAVYLCASSPVSSYNEQFFGPGTRLTVL.

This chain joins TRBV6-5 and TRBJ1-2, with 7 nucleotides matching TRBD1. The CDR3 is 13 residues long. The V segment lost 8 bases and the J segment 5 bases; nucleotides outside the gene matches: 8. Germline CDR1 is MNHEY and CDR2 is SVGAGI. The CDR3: CASDDRAPYGYTF. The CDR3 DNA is TGTGCCAGCGATGACAGGGCGCCTTATGGCTACACCTTC.

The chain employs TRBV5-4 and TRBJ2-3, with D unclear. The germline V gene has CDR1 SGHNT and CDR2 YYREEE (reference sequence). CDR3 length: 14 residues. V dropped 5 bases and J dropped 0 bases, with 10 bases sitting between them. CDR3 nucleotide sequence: TGTGCCAGCAGTCTGACACCTAGCACAGATACGCAGTATTTT. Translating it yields CASSLTPSTDTQYF.